This TCR beta chain was sequenced during a study of blood T cell repertoires in COVID-19. The CDR3 totals 12 residues. V was pared by 2 bases and J by 5 bases, with 6 bases between. Germline assignment: CDR1 SGHAT and CDR2 FQNNGV. Assay used: immunoSEQ multiplex PCR; TCRdb lists only in-frame clones, some missing. Found here are more than 200,000 clones, 86% of them singletons; the top ten hold roughly 1.9%. The sequencing sample was made of peripheral blood. The chain has TRBV11-2 and TRBJ2-5; unclear D gene. The receptor was derived from a man aged 25 to 40 with active or convalescent COVID-19. The CDR3 protein is CASSLLFETQYF. CDR3 in DNA: TGTGCCAGCAGCTTATTATTCGAGACCCAGTACTTC.